This T cell receptor (beta chain) emerged from a study of response to subunit inactivated influenza vaccine. Broader study findings: Every seasonal influenza vaccination brings in few new T cells, the authors suggested.

TCRdb reanalysed the RT-PCR reads using MiXCR and keeps one entry per CDR3 protein. The sample shows over 400,000 distinct CDR3 sequences, 13% of them seen only once. The sample holds one count of this clonotype. Its antigen is unknown. Material: PBMCs from blood, obtained around seven weeks after vaccination. The sequence came from a man between 45 and 60 years old who received an inactivated influenza vaccine.

The chain's CDR3 is CASSSLDRDDYNEQFF. The DNA for the CDR3 is TGTGCCAGTAGTAGCTTAGACAGGGATGATTACAATGAGCAGTTCTTC. The rearrangement uses TRBV19 and TRBJ2-1, with 7 nucleotides matching TRBD1. Germline V gene lookup returns CDR1 LNHDA and CDR2 SQIVND (reference sequence). CDR3 length equals 16 residues. V shed 4 bases and J 4 bases; nucleotides not matched to a gene: 10.